The 29 T cell receptor beta chains reported below all come from one sample, sequenced in a study of radiation and T cells in renal cell carcinoma. Data came from immunoSEQ multiplex PCR; TCRdb stores just in-frame clones and leaves some out. The sample records about 16,000 clones, about 58% being singletons. The treatment was: treatment-naive control, cytoreductive nephrectomy. The source material was tumor tissue, sampled from a patient whose treatment was nephrectomy without radiotherapy. These receptors all stem from a man aged 35 to 55 with renal cell carcinoma.

The chain uses TRBV6-5 and TRBJ2-5, with 7 positions matching TRBD2. Germline loops: CDR1 MNHEY, CDR2 SVGAGI. This CDR3 has 13 residues. J was trimmed by 7 bases and V by 5 bases; bases with no gene match: 7. The CDR3 reads CASSPGLERTQYF. CDR3 DNA: TGTGCCAGCAGTCCCGGACTAGAGAGGACCCAGTACTTC.

J is TRBJ1-1 and V is TRBV2; 10 bases are shared with TRBD1. J lost 6 bases, V lost 5 bases, and 6 bases had no gene match. The V gene's germline CDR1 is SNHLY and CDR2 FYNNEI. The CDR3 contains 14 residues. CDR3 DNA: TGTGCCAGCAGTCGACAGGGGGCGCCGTCTGAAGCTTTCTTT. Protein sequence: CASSRQGAPSEAFF.

This sequence joins TRBV27 and TRBJ1-6; D uncertain. V was cut by 7 bases and J by 3 bases, with 22 bases left in between. CDR3 length: 18 amino acids. Germline V gives CDR1 MNHEY, CDR2 SMNVEV (reference sequence). CDR3 in DNA: TGTGCCAGCACCCGTATGGACGGAATACCGATCTATAATTCACCCCTCCACTTT. Protein: CASTRMDGIPIYNSPLHF.

This rearrangement joins TRBV5-5 to TRBJ1-5, with 8 bases fitting TRBD1. The germline gives CDR1 SGHKS, CDR2 YYEKEE (reference sequence). This CDR3 is 16 amino acids long. V lost 2 bases and J lost 5; bases outside the gene matches: 9. The CDR3 DNA sequence: TGTGCCAGCAGCTTCTCTTGGGACAGGAGGGATCAGCCCCAGCATTTT. Its protein product is CASSFSWDRRDQPQHF.

This clone turned up a few times. The V and J genes are TRBV14 and TRBJ1-1; D not resolved. This CDR3 comprises 14 residues. V was trimmed by 1 base and J by 5 bases, leaving 11 bases between them. Germline CDR1 is SGHDN and CDR2 is FVKESK. CDR3 region: CASSQVWGWTEAFF. The CDR3 nucleotides read TGTGCCAGCAGCCAAGTTTGGGGTTGGACTGAAGCTTTCTTT. Based on the CDR3 plus reference TRBV14 and TRBJ1-1, the full variable domain is EAGVTQFPSHSVIEKGQTVTLRCDPISGHDNLYWYRRVMGKEIKFLLHFVKESKQDESGMPNNRFLAERTGGTYSTLKVQPAELEDSGVYFCASSQVWGWTEAFFGQGTRLTVV.

The rearrangement uses TRBV6-5 and TRBJ1-3, with unresolved D. Trimming cost V 4 bases and J 0 bases, with 4 bases left between them. Germline values: CDR1 MNHEY, CDR2 SVGAGI. This CDR3 comprises 13 residues. The CDR3 loop reads CASSSVSGNTIYF. The CDR3 bases are TGTGCCAGCAGTTCAGTCTCTGGAAACACCATATATTTT.

This clone was picked up one time. V usage is TRBV7-9 and J usage is TRBJ2-1, with 7 positions matching TRBD2. This CDR3 contains 14 residues. Germline assignment: CDR1 SEHNR and CDR2 FQNEAQ (reference sequence). V trimming: 1 base; J trimming: 7 bases; junction bases outside the gene matches: 4. The CDR3 DNA sequence: TGTGCCAGCAGCTTAGAGCGGGGTCTTAATGAGCAGTTCTTC. Amino acid sequence: CASSLERGLNEQFF.

Judged by abundance, this clone is large. The chain is built from TRBV7-9 and TRBJ2-2; D gene uncertain. V lost 5 bases to trimming and J lost 0 bases, with 7 bases between them. Germline V gene sequence: CDR1 SEHNR, CDR2 FQNEAQ (reference sequence). The CDR3 sequence is 14 residues long. CDR3 amino acids: CASSLNPNTGELFF. The CDR3 DNA reads as TGTGCCAGCAGCCTGAATCCGAACACCGGGGAGCTGTTTTTT.

This chain links TRBV19 with TRBJ1-5; TRBD1 matches at 8 bases. CDR3 length equals 17 residues. V lost 0 bases to trimming and J lost 6 bases; unmatched junction nucleotides: 10. Germline V CDR1 and CDR2: LNHDA, SQIVND (reference sequence). This chain's CDR3 is CASSIDGAGGASQPQHF. The CDR3 nucleotides are TGTGCCAGTAGTATAGATGGGGCAGGGGGCGCGAGTCAGCCCCAGCATTTT. The variable domain in full, completed from reference TRBV19 and TRBJ1-5, reads DGGITQSPKYLFRKEGQNVTLSCEQNLNHDAMYWYRQDPGQGLRLIYYSQIVNDFQKGDIAEGYSVSREKKESFPLTVTSAQKNPTAFYLCASSIDGAGGASQPQHFGDGTRLSIL.

This clone has just a few counts. As DNA, the CDR3 is TGTGCCAGCAGTCGGGACCGGGGCACTGAAGCTTTCTTT. Translated, it gives CASSRDRGTEAFF. This chain connects TRBV6-5 to TRBJ1-1; the D gene is possibly TRBD1 (5 bases). The CDR3 spans 13 residues. The V gene lost 5 bases and the J gene lost 4 bases, with 11 bases spanning the gap. Germline loops: CDR1 MNHEY, CDR2 SVGAGI.

CDR3 DNA sequence: TGTGCCAGCAAGCTGGGGGGGGGCGAGGTGGATACGCAGTATTTT. This translates into CASKLGGGEVDTQYF. The gene calls are TRBV6-5 and TRBJ2-3; D possibly corresponds to TRBD2 (7 bases). The CDR3 runs to 15 residues. Trimming left V 7 bases short and J 6 bases short, with 20 bases between. Germline V gives CDR1 MNHEY, CDR2 SVGAGI.

The chain uses TRBV13 and TRBJ2-7; D gene unclear. From germline, CDR1 is PRHDT and CDR2 FYEKMQ (reference sequence). V dropped 3 bases and J dropped 0 bases, with 6 bases sitting between them. The CDR3 has 13 amino acids. The CDR3 DNA reads as TGTGCCAGCAGCTTGAGGAGCTCCTACGAGCAGTACTTC. Amino acid sequence: CASSLRSSYEQYF.

The chain couples TRBV6-1 to TRBJ2-7; 7 bases map to TRBD1. Trimming removed 5 bases from V and 3 bases from J; junction bases left unmatched: 4. This CDR3 comprises 13 residues. Germline lookup yields CDR1 MNHNS and CDR2 SASEGT. CDR3 sequence (DNA): TGTGCCAGCAGTTTCTCAGGGGGCTACGAGCAGTACTTC. As protein: CASSFSGGYEQYF.

The chain is built from TRBV5-6 and TRBJ1-2; maybe TRBD1 (5 bases). Germline CDR1 SGHDT, CDR2 YYEEEE. Trimming took off 4 bases at V and 4 bases at J, with 11 bases between the two ends. This CDR3 region has 13 residues. The CDR3, as DNA: TGTGCCAGCAGCCCCGGGACGGTCTATGGCTACACCTTC. Encoded protein: CASSPGTVYGYTF.

This clone occurred once. The chain recombines TRBV6-5 with TRBJ1-2; D unresolved. The CDR3 totals 12 residues. In germline, CDR1 is MNHEY, CDR2 SVGAGI. The V end lost 6 bases, the J end lost 10 bases, and 15 bases lay between the germline ends. CDR3 nucleotides: TGTGCCAGCAGCCTGGAGAGAGTAGTCTACACCTTC. Its protein product is CASSLERVVYTF.

V usage is TRBV5-6 and J usage is TRBJ2-7; tentative D call: TRBD2 (5 bases). Germline CDR1 and CDR2: SGHDT and YYEEEE. The CDR3 covers 13 residues. V was cut by 2 bases and J by 7 bases, with 13 bases left in between. CDR3 in amino acids: CASSFLTKREQYF. The CDR3 bases are TGTGCCAGCAGCTTCCTGACTAAGCGGGAGCAGTACTTC.

The chain has TRBV19 and TRBJ1-4; no clear D. Germline V CDR1 and CDR2: LNHDA, SQIVND (reference sequence). Trimming took 4 bases from V and 11 from J, leaving 17 bases between them. This CDR3 has 14 amino acids. Written as DNA, the CDR3 is TGTGCCAGTAGTACCCGGGCGGGGATGTGGAAACTGTTTTTT. Its translation is CASSTRAGMWKLFF.

This clone has a handful of counts. The chain uses TRBV11-2 and TRBJ2-4; 7 positions agree with TRBD1. The length of the CDR3 is 13 residues. J was trimmed by 8 bases and V by 3 bases; bases with no gene match: 4. Germline assignment: CDR1 SGHAT and CDR2 FQNNGV. CDR3 sequence: CASSFVQGHIQYF. In DNA, the CDR3 is TGTGCCAGCAGCTTTGTACAGGGGCACATTCAGTACTTC.

A few counts support this clone. The chain couples TRBV4-2 to TRBJ2-7; D may match TRBD1 or TRBD2 (5 bases each). CDR1 and CDR2 from the germline V gene are LGHNA and YNFKEQ. V was clipped by 3 bases and J by 6 bases, with 18 bases between them. The CDR3 is 15 amino acids. The DNA of the CDR3 is TGTGCCAGCAGCCACCCGTCGGGCAAGGGGACCGAGCAGTACTTC. It codes for CASSHPSGKGTEQYF.

This clone was counted a few times. Other DNA sequences in this sample translate to the same CDR3. This rearrangement joins TRBV20-1 to TRBJ1-1; D gene ambiguous. This CDR3 is 11 amino acids long. Germline loops: CDR1 DFQATT, CDR2 SNEGSKA (reference sequence). Trimming left V 5 bases short and J 0 bases short, with 4 bases between. The CDR3 nucleotides read TGCAGTGCTCCCTTGAACACTGAAGCTTTCTTT. It is translated as CSAPLNTEAFF.

V is TRBV6-1 and J is TRBJ2-5, with D perhaps being TRBD1 or TRBD2 (5 bases each). Germline CDR1 MNHNS, CDR2 SASEGT. V dropped 7 bases and J dropped 5 bases, with 20 bases sitting between them. The CDR3 is 15 amino acids. The CDR3, as DNA: TGTGCCAGCACCCAGGGTCGACTAATCAGGGAGACCCAGTACTTC. It is translated as CASTQGRLIRETQYF.

The V gene is TRBV5-6, the J gene TRBJ1-4; TRBD1 matches 8 bases. Per the germline V gene, CDR1 is SGHDT and CDR2 is YYEEEE. The CDR3 totals 14 residues. The V segment lost 4 bases and the J segment 4 bases; nucleotides outside the gene matches: 3. Here the CDR3 reads CASSRDRLNEKLFF. The CDR3 nucleotides read TGTGCCAGCAGCCGGGACAGGCTTAATGAAAAACTGTTTTTT.

The chain joins TRBV9 to TRBJ2-1; possibly TRBD2 for D (7 bases). The germline CDR1 and CDR2 sequences are SGDLS and YYNGEE. The CDR3 is 15 amino acids. The V and J ends lost 0 bases and 2 bases respectively, with 9 bases between them. CDR3 protein: CASSVGGGPYNEQFF. In nucleotides, the CDR3 is TGTGCCAGCAGCGTAGGCGGGGGCCCCTACAATGAGCAGTTCTTC. The whole variable domain, remainder taken from reference TRBV9 and TRBJ2-1, is DSGVTQTPKHLITATGQRVTLRCSPRSGDLSVYWYQQSLDQGLQFLIQYYNGEERAKGNILERFSAQQFPDLHSELNLSSLELGDSALYFCASSVGGGPYNEQFFGPGTRLTVL.

To note about this clone: Mismatch with germline at one junction end may stem from a read error. The CDR3 sequence is CSAALDRAWGF. The DNA of the CDR3 is TGCAGTGCCGCTCTCGATAGGGCCTGGGGATTC. The chain recombines TRBV20-1 with TRBJ1-2, with D hard to call. The CDR3 spans 11 residues. CDR1 is DFQATT, CDR2 SNEGSKA, per germline (reference sequence).

This clone was recorded once. The V and J genes are TRBV19 and TRBJ1-1; possibly TRBD1 for D (5 bases). Trimming removed 1 base at V and 4 bases at J, with 10 bases between. This CDR3 is 14 amino acids long. Germline CDR1 LNHDA, CDR2 SQIVND (reference sequence). The DNA of the CDR3 is TGTGCCAGTAGTATAGGAGGGGTCAGCACTGAAGCTTTCTTT. Residues: CASSIGGVSTEAFF.

This clone was recorded a few times. The rearrangement uses TRBV27 and TRBJ1-4, with D possibly being TRBD1 (6 bases). Per the germline V gene, CDR1 is MNHEY and CDR2 is SMNVEV (reference sequence). V was cut by 2 bases and J by 3 bases, with 10 bases left in between. CDR3 length: 15 amino acids. The CDR3 reads CASSLRTAANEKLFF. The CDR3 bases are TGTGCCAGCAGTTTACGGACAGCGGCTAATGAAAAACTGTTTTTT.

V and J are TRBV29-1 and TRBJ2-3; 9 nucleotides agree with TRBD2. The CDR3 length is 14 residues. Germline V gene sequence: CDR1 SQVTM, CDR2 ANQGSEA. J lost 4 bases, V lost 8 bases, and 10 bases had no gene match. The CDR3 DNA sequence: TGCAGCCAAAGCGGGGGGTCGGTCGCAGATACGCAGTATTTT. Amino acids: CSQSGGSVADTQYF.

CDR3 region: CASSAGGQQYNEQFF. The DNA of the CDR3 is TGTGCCAGCAGCGCCGGGGGACAGCAATACAATGAGCAGTTCTTC. This rearrangement joins TRBV9 to TRBJ2-1; tentatively, D is TRBD1 (7 bases). Trimming removed 3 bases from V and 4 bases from J, with 14 bases in between. Germline V gives CDR1 SGDLS, CDR2 YYNGEE. The CDR3 loop spans 15 amino acids.

The genes are TRBV29-1 and TRBJ2-2; tentative D call: TRBD1 (6 bases). Germline assignment: CDR1 SQVTM and CDR2 ANQGSEA. The V end was cut by 7 bases, the J end by 5 bases, with 11 bases between. The CDR3 loop spans 12 amino acids. DNA for the CDR3: TGCAGCGCCTTCAGGGGAACCGGGGAGCTGTTTTTT. This codes for CSAFRGTGELFF.